The clone carrying this T cell receptor beta chain was seen ten or more times. Antigen: not known. This sample is part of a study of early T cells in non-severe SARS-CoV-2 infection. Turning to the study itself: The sequenced material was bulk RNA from unsorted whole blood, and its chains were unpaired.

Individual cDNA molecules were tagged with unique molecular identifiers, the study reported. A single record per CDR3 protein comes from TCRdb applying MiXCR to the 5' RACE reads. The sample comprises approximately 20,000 distinct CDR3 sequences, around 4.2% of which are singletons, and about 7.8% rests with the top ten. The V gene lost 5 bases and the J gene lost 0 bases, with 10 bases spanning the gap. The CDR3 sequence is 13 residues long. CDR1 DFQATT and CDR2 SNEGSKA come from the germline V gene (reference sequence). General study points: Private and CD4 specificities were missed by VDJdb matching, skewed to anti-spike CD8.

This sequence originates from an adult who was a healthcare worker with PCR-confirmed SARS-CoV-2 infection or an uninfected control (not recorded which). V is TRBV20-1 and J is TRBJ1-1; TRBD1 is a possible D gene (5 bases). Sequenced: whole blood. The CDR3 spells CSAGGGMNTEAFF. For the CDR3, the DNA is TGCAGTGCTGGGGGGGGAATGAACACTGAAGCTTTCTTT.